The 19 T cell receptor beta chains in this list originate from one sample, sequenced in a study of shared clonotypes between healthy human individuals. The protocol was immunoSEQ multiplex PCR, while the TCRdb copy is restricted to in-frame clones and leaves out a portion. The table lists about 610,000 clones, 95% to 97% of them singletons. Positive CCR7 selection of CD45RO-negative cells yielded the naive CD8 cells, and terminally differentiated effector memory CD45RA+ cells were excluded. The sequenced material came from naive CD8+ T cells sorted from blood. The receptors shown here come from a woman between 25 and 40 years old in good health.

V usage is TRBV7-9 and J usage is TRBJ2-7, with D possibly being TRBD1 (6 bases). Germline CDR1 SEHNR, CDR2 FQNEAQ (reference sequence). The V end was cut by 4 bases, the J end by 2 bases, with 12 bases between. The CDR3 runs to 14 residues. The chain's CDR3 is CASSSQDSPYEQYF. DNA of the CDR3: TGTGCCAGCAGCTCCCAGGACAGTCCCTACGAGCAGTACTTC.

The V and J genes are TRBV7-8 and TRBJ2-3, with D hard to call. Trimming cost V 2 bases and J 1 base, with 19 bases left between them. There are 18 residues in the CDR3. Germline V gene sequence: CDR1 SGHVS, CDR2 FQNEAQ. The CDR3 loop is CASSLSFSRGSGTDTQYF. CDR3 DNA sequence: TGTGCCAGCAGCTTATCATTCTCCCGAGGTTCGGGCACAGATACGCAGTATTTT.

The chain uses TRBV5-1 and TRBJ2-1; D is perhaps TRBD2 (5 bases). The CDR3 spans 14 residues. Germline assignment: CDR1 SGHRS and CDR2 YFSETQ. V lost 0 bases to trimming and J lost 8 bases, with 12 bases between them. Here the CDR3 DNA reads TGCGCCAGCAGCTTGGTAGCGATCGGGGATGAGCAGTTCTTC. Its translation: CASSLVAIGDEQFF.

This sequence joins TRBV20-1 and TRBJ1-2; weak D call: TRBD1 (6 bases). Per the germline V gene, CDR1 is DFQATT and CDR2 is SNEGSKA (reference sequence). The CDR3 extends over 11 amino acids. V was cut by 4 bases and J by 7 bases, with 10 bases left in between. The CDR3 nucleotides read TGCAGTGCTATACAGGGAGCTGGCTACACCTTC. This codes for CSAIQGAGYTF.

A word on this clone: Other DNA variants within this sample encode the same CDR3. This CDR3 reads CASSLDYEQYF. DNA of the CDR3: TGTGCCAGCAGCCTGGACTACGAGCAGTACTTC. This rearrangement joins TRBV5-6 to TRBJ2-7; D uncertain. Germline CDR1 SGHDT, CDR2 YYEEEE. The CDR3 sequence is 11 residues long. V was trimmed by 4 bases and J by 3 bases, leaving 5 bases between them.

The chain carries TRBV28 and TRBJ1-1; D is undetermined. The V gene lost 2 bases and the J gene lost 0 bases, with 4 bases spanning the gap. The germline gives CDR1 MDHEN, CDR2 SYDVKM. The CDR3 is made up of 13 amino acids. Here the CDR3 DNA reads TGTGCCAGCAGTTTACCCCTGAACACTGAAGCTTTCTTT. Its translation is CASSLPLNTEAFF.

The chain carries TRBV6-4 and TRBJ1-4, with TRBD1 matching 11 bases. The last part of the DNA fits TRBJ2-2 better; the J call may be wrong. The CDR3 has 15 amino acids. CDR1 is MRHNA, CDR2 SNTAGT, per germline. This CDR3 is CASRPGQGDTGELFF. The CDR3 bases are TGTGCCAGCCGGCCGGGACAGGGGGACACCGGGGAGCTGTTTTTT.

The chain has TRBV28 and TRBJ2-5; the match to TRBD2 covers 8 bases. The V and J ends lost 2 bases and 3 bases, in that order; junction bases with no gene match: 5. The germline V gene encodes CDR1 MDHEN and CDR2 SYDVKM. The CDR3 runs to 15 residues. CDR3 protein: CASSLAPGLEETQYF. In DNA, the CDR3 is TGTGCCAGCAGTTTAGCTCCGGGACTAGAAGAGACCCAGTACTTC. Based on the CDR3 plus reference TRBV28 and TRBJ2-5, the full variable domain is DVKVTQSSRYLVKRTGEKVFLECVQDMDHENMFWYRQDPGLGLRLIYFSYDVKMKEKGDIPEGYSVSREKKERFSLILESASTNQTSMYLCASSLAPGLEETQYFGPGTRLLVL.

CDR3 sequence: CASSFTGQPYNEQFF. CDR3 sequence (DNA): TGTGCCAGCAGTTTTACGGGACAGCCTTACAATGAGCAGTTCTTC. V usage is TRBV27 and J usage is TRBJ2-1; 7 nucleotides agree with TRBD1. This CDR3 region has 15 residues. V was pared by 3 bases and J by 4 bases, with 6 bases of the junction left unmatched. From germline, CDR1 is MNHEY and CDR2 SMNVEV (reference sequence).

This chain uses TRBV6-1 with TRBJ1-1; D is unresolved. The V and J ends lost 3 bases and 1 base respectively, with 12 bases between them. The V gene's germline CDR1 is MNHNS and CDR2 SASEGT. The CDR3 length is 15 residues. CDR3 sequence reads: CASSDLSVSNTEAFF. The CDR3 nucleotides are TGTGCCAGCAGTGACTTGTCCGTGTCGAACACTGAAGCTTTCTTT.

This clone was picked up one time. This chain uses TRBV29-1 with TRBJ2-1, with TRBD2 identical over 12 bases. This CDR3 contains 17 residues. After removal of 2 bases from V and 5 bases from J, the junction contained 10 bases not matched to a gene. CDR1 is SQVTM and CDR2 is ANQGSEA in the germline V gene. The CDR3 region is CSVEWLAGGVRHNEQFF. The CDR3 coding sequence is TGCAGCGTTGAATGGCTAGCGGGAGGGGTGAGGCACAATGAGCAGTTCTTC.

The chain's CDR3 is CASSGLEGYTF. DNA for the CDR3: TGTGCCAGCAGCGGACTCGAGGGCTACACCTTC. The chain links TRBV9 to TRBJ1-2; D uncertain. Trimming stripped 3 bases from V and 8 bases from J, with 8 bases between. The CDR3 loop spans 11 amino acids. Per the germline V gene, CDR1 is SGDLS and CDR2 is YYNGEE.

This clone turned up a few times. The chain joins TRBV4-1 to TRBJ2-7; no firm D call. This CDR3 spans 15 amino acids. Germline CDR1 is MGHRA and CDR2 is YSYEKL. The germline V and J ends were trimmed by 0 bases and 0 bases, with 9 bases remaining between them. CDR3 coding DNA: TGCGCCAGCAGCCAAGAAACAGTTCCCTCCTACGAGCAGTACTTC. This gives the protein CASSQETVPSYEQYF.

The rearrangement links TRBV28 to TRBJ2-7; tentatively, D is TRBD2 (5 bases). The germline V gene encodes CDR1 MDHEN and CDR2 SYDVKM. The V end lost 5 bases, the J end lost 2 bases, and 13 bases lay between the germline ends. This CDR3 region has 14 residues. The CDR3 DNA is TGTGCCAGCAGTCCCCCCCCGAGGGCCTACGAGCAGTACTTC. It translates to CASSPPPRAYEQYF.

The chain links TRBV4-1 to TRBJ2-7; unclear D gene. This CDR3 has 14 amino acids. Per germline, CDR1 MGHRA and CDR2 YSYEKL. The germline V and J ends were trimmed by 1 base and 3 bases, with 10 bases remaining between them. For the CDR3, the DNA is TGCGCCAGCAGCCAAGGGGCAAGTAACTACGAGCAGTACTTC. As protein: CASSQGASNYEQYF.

J is TRBJ2-2 and V is TRBV5-6; D unclear. The germline gives CDR1 SGHDT, CDR2 YYEEEE. The CDR3 contains 16 residues. Deletions cut 4 bases from V and 1 base from J, with 14 bases between. The CDR3 DNA reads as TGTGCCAGCAGCCACCAAATCATCGGGAACACCGGGGAGCTGTTTTTT. This codes for CASSHQIIGNTGELFF.

The chain has TRBV5-4 and TRBJ2-1, with 8 bases that match TRBD1. Germline lookup yields CDR1 SGHNT and CDR2 YYREEE (reference sequence). Germline trimming cut 2 bases from V and 8 bases from J; bases unmatched to any gene: 6. The CDR3 is 14 residues long. The CDR3 nucleotides are TGTGCCAGCAGCTTACCGGACAGGGTCTATGAGCAGTTCTTC. As protein: CASSLPDRVYEQFF.

Concerning this clone itself: This sample also contains other DNA sequences that code for the same CDR3. The chain combines TRBV4-1 with TRBJ1-2, with 8 bases that match TRBD1. Germline V gene lookup returns CDR1 MGHRA and CDR2 YSYEKL. The V segment lost 6 bases and the J segment 3 bases; nucleotides outside the gene matches: 3. The CDR3 extends over 13 amino acids. The CDR3 loop reads CASSSDRDYGYTF. The CDR3 nucleotides are TGCGCCAGCAGTTCGGACAGGGACTATGGCTACACCTTC.

The rearrangement links TRBV29-1 to TRBJ2-7; the D gene could be TRBD1 or TRBD2 (6 bases each). Germline loops: CDR1 SQVTM, CDR2 ANQGSEA. The CDR3 contains 12 residues. V lost 6 bases to trimming and J lost 0 bases, with 9 bases between them. CDR3 sequence reads: CSVGGLSYEQYF. Here the CDR3 DNA reads TGCAGCGTCGGGGGCCTCTCCTACGAGCAGTACTTC.